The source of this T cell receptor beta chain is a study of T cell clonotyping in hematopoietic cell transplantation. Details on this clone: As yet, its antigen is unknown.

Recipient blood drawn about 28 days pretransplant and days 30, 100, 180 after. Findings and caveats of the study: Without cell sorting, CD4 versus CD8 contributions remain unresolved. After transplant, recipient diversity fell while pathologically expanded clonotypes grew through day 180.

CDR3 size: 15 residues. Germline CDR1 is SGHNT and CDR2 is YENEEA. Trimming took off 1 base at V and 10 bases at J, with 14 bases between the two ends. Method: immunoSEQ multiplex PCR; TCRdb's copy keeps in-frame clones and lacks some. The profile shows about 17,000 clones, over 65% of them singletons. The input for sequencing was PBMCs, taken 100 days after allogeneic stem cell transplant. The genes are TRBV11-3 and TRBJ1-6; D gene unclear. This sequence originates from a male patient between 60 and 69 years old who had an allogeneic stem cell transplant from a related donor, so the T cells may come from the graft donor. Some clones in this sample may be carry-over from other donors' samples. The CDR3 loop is CASSLVPEWESPLHF. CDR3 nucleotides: TGTGCCAGCAGCTTAGTCCCGGAGTGGGAATCACCCCTCCACTTT. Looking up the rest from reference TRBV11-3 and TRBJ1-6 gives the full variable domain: EAGVVQSPRYKIIEKKQPVAFWCNPISGHNTLYWYLQNLGQGPELLIRYENEEAVDDSQLPKDRFSAERLKGVDSTLKIQPAELGDSAVYLCASSLVPEWESPLHFGNGTRLTVT.